This passage covers 15 T cell receptor beta chains from one sample sequenced in a study of molecular identifiers for immune sequencing clone quantification (dated by TCRdb to the late 2010s). Library preparation used PCR. The run used a NextSeq 500. TCRdb reprocessed the public reads (quality trimming at Q25 with fastp, clone calling with MiXCR) and kept in-frame beta chains. Each CDR3 protein gets just one entry, which takes the most common genes and DNA from the rows behind it. Counted in this sample were over 550,000 distinct CDR3 sequences; roughly 23% of them appeared once. The leading ten clones occupy 0.7% to 0.95% of the sample. Sequences were obtained from naive CD8+ T cells from blood, with Jurkat cell RNA spiked in. The cell subset or site label, as the study defines it: FACS-sorted CD8+CD4-CCR7+CD45RA+ naive T cells. The receptors derive from a human donor in good health. Some libraries in this study had Jurkat cell RNA spiked in.

With respect to this clonotype: Germline is not matched at one junction end, which may reflect a read error. V is TRBV11-2 and J is TRBJ2-5, with a possible D match to TRBD1 (6 bases). The germline CDR1 and CDR2 sequences are SGHAT and FQNNGV. This CDR3 has 15 amino acids. The CDR3 sequence is CASSLVGQPQEAQYF. DNA for the CDR3: TGTGCCAGCAGCCTCGTCGGACAGCCCCAAGAGGCCCAGTACTTC.

Notes on this clonotype: A clone one base away is much larger, so this may be a read error. The chain joins TRBV4-1 to TRBJ1-1; TRBD1 is a possible D gene (6 bases). CDR3 length: 14 amino acids. Trimming removed 3 bases from V and 4 bases from J, with 12 bases in between. Germline loops: CDR1 MGHRA, CDR2 YSYEKL. The chain's CDR3 is CASSQGQLSTEAFF. As DNA, the CDR3 is TGCGCCAGCAGCCAGGGACAATTAAGCACTGAAGCTTTCTTT.

This clonotype was observed at least ten times. This sequence joins TRBV7-8 and TRBJ2-7; D possibly corresponds to TRBD1 (5 bases). Between the trimmed V and J ends, which lost 1 base and 2 bases, there was a span of 12 bases. CDR1 is SGHVS, CDR2 FQNEAQ, per germline. This CDR3 comprises 15 residues. CDR3: CASSLVGQGAYEQYF. Written as DNA, the CDR3 is TGTGCCAGCAGCTTAGTGGGGCAGGGTGCCTACGAGCAGTACTTC.

The chain has TRBV19 and TRBJ2-7, with D possibly being TRBD2 (6 bases). The CDR3 has 19 residues. Germline V gives CDR1 LNHDA, CDR2 SQIVND (reference sequence). V lost 5 bases, J lost 0 bases, and 26 bases lay in between. Here the CDR3 reads CASSFSGSVVPYNSYEQYF. The CDR3 region has the DNA TGTGCCAGTAGTTTTAGCGGATCCGTTGTACCGTATAACTCCTACGAGCAGTACTTC.

The V and J genes are TRBV28 and TRBJ2-2; D is perhaps TRBD1 or TRBD2 (5 bases each). There are 15 residues in the CDR3. Germline V gene lookup returns CDR1 MDHEN and CDR2 SYDVKM. Trimming cost V 3 bases and J 7 bases, with 15 bases left between them. The DNA for the CDR3 is TGTGCCAGCAGTTTCCGGGGCCGACGGGACGGGGAGCTGTTTTTT. The encoded protein is CASSFRGRRDGELFF. The variable domain in full, completed from reference TRBV28 and TRBJ2-2, reads DVKVTQSSRYLVKRTGEKVFLECVQDMDHENMFWYRQDPGLGLRLIYFSYDVKMKEKGDIPEGYSVSREKKERFSLILESASTNQTSMYLCASSFRGRRDGELFFGEGSRLTVL.

This chain joins TRBV7-9 and TRBJ1-1, with a weak D call TRBD1 (5 bases). The CDR3 runs 12 residues. The germline gives CDR1 SEHNR, CDR2 FQNEAQ (reference sequence). The V end lost 8 bases, the J end lost 2 bases, and 9 bases lay between the germline ends. The CDR3 is CASRGGNTEAFF. CDR3 DNA: TGTGCCAGCCGCGGGGGTAACACTGAAGCTTTCTTT.

Ten or more counts support this clonotype. V gene TRBV7-9 combines with J gene TRBJ2-3; 9 positions match TRBD1. The CDR3 contains 16 residues. Germline loops: CDR1 SEHNR, CDR2 FQNEAQ (reference sequence). The V and J ends lost 4 bases and 2 bases, in that order; junction bases with no gene match: 7. DNA of the CDR3: TGTGCCAGCAGCTCGAAACAGGGGGCTTACACAGATACGCAGTATTTT. Translated, it gives CASSSKQGAYTDTQYF.

This clonotype was found many times. The chain carries TRBV7-9 and TRBJ2-2; weak D call: TRBD2 (6 bases). V gave up 5 bases and J gave up 7 bases, with 17 bases separating them. Germline lookup yields CDR1 SEHNR and CDR2 FQNEAQ (reference sequence). This CDR3 has 15 amino acids. CDR3 DNA sequence: TGTGCCAGCAGCCCCGCAGCAAGAGCGGGCGGGGAGCTGTTTTTT. Translated, it gives CASSPAARAGGELFF.

This clonotype was observed many times. This chain links TRBV13 with TRBJ2-7; D is unresolved. Trimming cost V 2 bases and J 7 bases, with 12 bases left between them. This CDR3 is 13 amino acids long. Germline V gene data show CDR1 as PRHDT and CDR2 as FYEKMQ (reference sequence). CDR3 sequence: CASSLIARGEQYF. In DNA, the CDR3 is TGTGCCAGCAGCTTAATTGCGCGTGGGGAGCAGTACTTC.

As to this clonotype: This may be a read error, as it is one base from a much larger clone. This rearrangement joins TRBV5-3 to TRBJ1-5; D call uncertain. TRBV5-3 is an open reading frame, and its role is uncertain. The CDR3 spans 13 residues. The CDR3, as DNA: TGTGCCAGCAGCTCGCAGGAGGCCCAGCCCCAGCATTTT. Its translation is CASSSQEAQPQHF.

This clonotype has ten or more counts. The chain combines TRBV6-4 with TRBJ1-1; D is uncertain. Germline V gene lookup returns CDR1 MRHNA and CDR2 SNTAGT. Trimming shortened V by 2 bases and J by 9 bases, and 16 bases separated the two germline ends. The CDR3 loop spans 14 amino acids. DNA for the CDR3: TGTGCCAGCAGTGACGCCCGCCAGGCAACCCAAGCTTTCTTT. Residues: CASSDARQATQAFF.

This clonotype has a count of ten or more. The chain joins TRBV7-9 to TRBJ2-1; D might be TRBD2 (6 bases). V was cut by 5 bases and J by 5 bases, with 22 bases left in between. The germline V gene has CDR1 SEHNR and CDR2 FQNEAQ (reference sequence). The CDR3 has 17 residues. The chain's CDR3 is CASSDSETSWKNNEQFF. The CDR3, as DNA: TGTGCCAGCAGCGATAGTGAAACTAGCTGGAAGAACAATGAGCAGTTCTTC.

This clonotype appeared a few times. J is TRBJ2-1 and V is TRBV9; the D is unclear. V lost 0 bases to trimming and J lost 8 bases, with 12 bases between them. From germline, CDR1 is SGDLS and CDR2 YYNGEE. This CDR3 contains 14 residues. Here the CDR3 reads CASSVVAPTDEQFF. The CDR3 DNA reads TGTGCCAGCAGCGTAGTTGCACCAACTGATGAGCAGTTCTTC.

The V call is TRBV7-3, the J call TRBJ2-3; D is possibly TRBD1 or TRBD2 (5 bases each). This CDR3 spans 18 amino acids. The V end lost 5 bases, the J end lost 3 bases, and 24 bases lay between the germline ends. The germline gives CDR1 SGHTA, CDR2 FQGTGA. The CDR3 bases are TGTGCCAGCAGCCCGAAAGTCCGGGACCCCCGAGGAACAGATACGCAGTATTTT. It yields the protein CASSPKVRDPRGTDTQYF.

The chain employs TRBV12-3 or TRBV12-4 and TRBJ2-2, with 8 bases matching TRBD1. With V trimmed by 3 bases and J by 3 bases, 18 bases remained unmatched. This CDR3 has 20 residues. The CDR3 loop reads CASSFPPPDRGGGDTGELFF. The CDR3 bases are TGTGCCAGCAGTTTCCCCCCTCCTGACAGGGGTGGTGGGGACACCGGGGAGCTGTTTTTT.